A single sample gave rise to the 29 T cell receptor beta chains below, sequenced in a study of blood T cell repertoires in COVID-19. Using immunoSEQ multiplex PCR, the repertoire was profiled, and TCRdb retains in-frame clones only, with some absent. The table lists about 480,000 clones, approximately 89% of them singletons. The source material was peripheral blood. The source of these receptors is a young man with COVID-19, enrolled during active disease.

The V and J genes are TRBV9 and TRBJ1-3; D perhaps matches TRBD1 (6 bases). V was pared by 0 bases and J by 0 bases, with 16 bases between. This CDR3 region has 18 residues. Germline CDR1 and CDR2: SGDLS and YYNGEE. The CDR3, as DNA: TGTGCCAGCAGCGTAGGGAGTGGACAGCTCCTCTCTGGAAACACCATATATTTT. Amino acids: CASSVGSGQLLSGNTIYF. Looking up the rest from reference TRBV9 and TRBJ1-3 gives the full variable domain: DSGVTQTPKHLITATGQRVTLRCSPRSGDLSVYWYQQSLDQGLQFLIQYYNGEERAKGNILERFSAQQFPDLHSELNLSSLELGDSALYFCASSVGSGQLLSGNTIYFGEGSWLTVV.

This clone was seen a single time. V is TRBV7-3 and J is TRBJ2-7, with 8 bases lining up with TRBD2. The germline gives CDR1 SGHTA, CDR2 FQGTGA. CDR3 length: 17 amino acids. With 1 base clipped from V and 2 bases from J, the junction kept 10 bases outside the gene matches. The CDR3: CASSLIPISGGPYEQYF. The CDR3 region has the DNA TGTGCCAGCAGCTTAATCCCCATCTCGGGAGGGCCCTACGAGCAGTACTTC.

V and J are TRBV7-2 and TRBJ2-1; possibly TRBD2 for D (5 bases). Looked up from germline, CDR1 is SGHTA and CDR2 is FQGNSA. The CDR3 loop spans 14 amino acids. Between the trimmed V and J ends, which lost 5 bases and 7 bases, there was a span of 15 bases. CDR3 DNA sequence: TGTGCCAGCAGCATGGACTGGGTGGCAAATGAGCAGTTCTTC. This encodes CASSMDWVANEQFF.

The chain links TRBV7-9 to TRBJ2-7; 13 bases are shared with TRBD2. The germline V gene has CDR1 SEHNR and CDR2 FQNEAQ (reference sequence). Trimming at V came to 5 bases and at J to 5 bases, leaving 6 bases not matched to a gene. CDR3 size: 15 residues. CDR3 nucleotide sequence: TGTGCCAGCAGCGCCCGGACTAGCGGGAGCCACGAGCAGTACTTC. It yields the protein CASSARTSGSHEQYF.

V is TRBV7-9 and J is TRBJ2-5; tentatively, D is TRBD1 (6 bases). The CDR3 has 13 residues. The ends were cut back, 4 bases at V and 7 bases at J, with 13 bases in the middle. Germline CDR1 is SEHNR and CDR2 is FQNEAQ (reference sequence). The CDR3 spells CASSYRQAATQYF. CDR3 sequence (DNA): TGTGCCAGCAGCTACCGACAGGCCGCGACCCAGTACTTC.

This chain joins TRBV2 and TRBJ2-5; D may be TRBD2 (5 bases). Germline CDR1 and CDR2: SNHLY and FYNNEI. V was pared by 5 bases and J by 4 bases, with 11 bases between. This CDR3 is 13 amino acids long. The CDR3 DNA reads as TGTGCCAGCAGTTGGTCGGCGGGAGAGACCCAGTACTTC. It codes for CASSWSAGETQYF.

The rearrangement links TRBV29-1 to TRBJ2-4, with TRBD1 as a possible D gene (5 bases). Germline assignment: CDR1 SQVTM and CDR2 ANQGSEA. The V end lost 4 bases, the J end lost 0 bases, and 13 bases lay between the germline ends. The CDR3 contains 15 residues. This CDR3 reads CSVGGGLLAKNIQYF. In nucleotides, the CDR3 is TGCAGCGTTGGGGGCGGATTACTAGCCAAAAACATTCAGTACTTC.

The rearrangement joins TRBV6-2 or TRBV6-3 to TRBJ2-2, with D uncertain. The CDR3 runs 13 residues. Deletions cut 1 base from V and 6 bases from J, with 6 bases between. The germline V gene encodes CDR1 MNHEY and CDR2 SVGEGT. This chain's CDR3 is CASSYYAAGELFF. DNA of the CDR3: TGTGCCAGCAGTTACTATGCGGCCGGGGAGCTGTTTTTT.

The CDR3 spells CASSQTGTRLTDNEQFF. CDR3 nucleotides: TGCGCCAGCAGCCAAACCGGGACTCGCCTTACGGACAATGAGCAGTTCTTC. The chain has TRBV4-1 and TRBJ2-1, with a tentative D call TRBD2 (6 bases). Germline loops: CDR1 MGHRA, CDR2 YSYEKL. The CDR3 is 17 residues long. V was pared by 2 bases and J by 5 bases, with 19 bases between.

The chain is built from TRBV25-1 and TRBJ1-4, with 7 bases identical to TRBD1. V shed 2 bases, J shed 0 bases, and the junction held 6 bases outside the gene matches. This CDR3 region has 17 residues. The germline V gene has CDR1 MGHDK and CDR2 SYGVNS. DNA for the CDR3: TGTGCCAGCAGTGAAAATAGACAGGGTCCAACTAATGAAAAACTGTTTTTT. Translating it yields CASSENRQGPTNEKLFF.

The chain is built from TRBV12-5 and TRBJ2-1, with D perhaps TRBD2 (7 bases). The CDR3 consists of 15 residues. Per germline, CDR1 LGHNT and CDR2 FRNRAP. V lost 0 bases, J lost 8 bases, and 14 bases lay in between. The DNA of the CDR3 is TGTGCTAGTGGTTTGGTCCAGCCGGGGGGCTATGAGCAGTTCTTC. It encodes CASGLVQPGGYEQFF.

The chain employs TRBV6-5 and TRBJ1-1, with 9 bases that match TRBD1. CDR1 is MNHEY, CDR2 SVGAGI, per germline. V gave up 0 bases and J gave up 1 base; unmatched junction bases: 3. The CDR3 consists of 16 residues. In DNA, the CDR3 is TGTGCCAGCAGTTACTCCCACAGGGGGCCGAACACTGAAGCTTTCTTT. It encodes CASSYSHRGPNTEAFF.

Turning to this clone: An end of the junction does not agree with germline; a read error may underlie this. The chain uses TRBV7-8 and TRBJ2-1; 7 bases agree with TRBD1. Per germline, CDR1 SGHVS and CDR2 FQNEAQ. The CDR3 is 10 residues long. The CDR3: CASTHTGDLF. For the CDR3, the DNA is TGTGCCAGCACTCACACAGGGGACCTCTTC.

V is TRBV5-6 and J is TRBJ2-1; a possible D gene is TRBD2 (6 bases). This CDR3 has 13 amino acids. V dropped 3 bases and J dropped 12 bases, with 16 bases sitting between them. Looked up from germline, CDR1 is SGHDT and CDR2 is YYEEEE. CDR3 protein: CASSSGTANSQFF. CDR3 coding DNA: TGTGCCAGCAGCTCCGGGACTGCTAATTCGCAGTTCTTC.

The DNA for the CDR3 is TGTGCCAGCAGCTTTGACAGGGGGCAAGTATATGAGCAGTTCTTC. Translated, it gives CASSFDRGQVYEQFF. This sequence joins TRBV6-2 or TRBV6-3 and TRBJ2-1; 10 bases fit TRBD1. In germline, CDR1 is MNHEY, CDR2 SVGEGT. This CDR3 region has 15 residues. V gave up 6 bases and J gave up 8 bases; unmatched junction bases: 10.

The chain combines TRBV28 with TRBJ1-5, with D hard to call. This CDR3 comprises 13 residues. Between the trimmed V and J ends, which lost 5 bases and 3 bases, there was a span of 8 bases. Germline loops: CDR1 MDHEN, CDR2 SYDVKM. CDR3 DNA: TGTGCCAGCAGTACCGGGTCCAATCAGCCCCAGCATTTT. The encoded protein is CASSTGSNQPQHF.

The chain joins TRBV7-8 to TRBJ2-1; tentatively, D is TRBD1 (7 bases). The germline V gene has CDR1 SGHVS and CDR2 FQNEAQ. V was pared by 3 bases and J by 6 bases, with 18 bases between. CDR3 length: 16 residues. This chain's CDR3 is CASSFNGGGDVNEQFF. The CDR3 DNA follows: TGTGCCAGCAGCTTTAATGGAGGGGGCGATGTCAATGAGCAGTTCTTC.

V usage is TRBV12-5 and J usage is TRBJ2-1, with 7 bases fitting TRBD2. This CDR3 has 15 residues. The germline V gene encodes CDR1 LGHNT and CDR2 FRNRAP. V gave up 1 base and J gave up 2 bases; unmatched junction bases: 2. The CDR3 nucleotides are TGTGCTAGTGGTTTGGGGCTAGCGGCCTACAATGAGCAGTTCTTC. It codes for CASGLGLAAYNEQFF.

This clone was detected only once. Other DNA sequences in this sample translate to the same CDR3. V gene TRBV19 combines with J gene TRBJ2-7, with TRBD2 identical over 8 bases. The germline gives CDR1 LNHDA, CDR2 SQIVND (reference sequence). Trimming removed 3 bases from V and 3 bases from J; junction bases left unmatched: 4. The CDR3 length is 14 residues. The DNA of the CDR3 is TGTGCCAGTAGTATTAGGGCGGGAGGCTACGAGCAGTACTTC. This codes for CASSIRAGGYEQYF.

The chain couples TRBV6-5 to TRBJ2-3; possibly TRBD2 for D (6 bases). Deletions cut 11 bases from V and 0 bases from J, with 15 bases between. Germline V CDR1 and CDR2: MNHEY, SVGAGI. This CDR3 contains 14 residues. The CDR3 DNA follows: TGTGCCTGTAGAATGGAGGGAAGCACAGATACGCAGTATTTT. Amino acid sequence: CACRMEGSTDTQYF.

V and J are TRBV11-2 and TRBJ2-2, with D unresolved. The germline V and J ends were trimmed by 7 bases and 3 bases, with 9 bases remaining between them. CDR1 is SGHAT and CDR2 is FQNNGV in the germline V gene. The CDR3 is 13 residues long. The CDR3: CASTSVYTGELFF. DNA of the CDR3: TGTGCCAGCACCTCCGTCTACACCGGGGAGCTGTTTTTT. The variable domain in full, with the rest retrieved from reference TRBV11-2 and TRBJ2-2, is EAGVAQSPRYKIIEKRQSVAFWCNPISGHATLYWYQQILGQGPKLLIQFQNNGVVDDSQLPKDRFSAERLKGVDSTLKIQPAKLEDSAVYLCASTSVYTGELFFGEGSRLTVL.

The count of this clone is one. CDR3 in DNA: TGCAGCGTAATTCGGGGGTCCGGGGAGCTGTTTTTT. Translation gives CSVIRGSGELFF. V is TRBV29-1 and J is TRBJ2-2; tentative D call: TRBD2 (6 bases). Germline V gives CDR1 SQVTM, CDR2 ANQGSEA. Trimming removed 6 bases from V and 6 bases from J, with 11 bases in between. There are 12 residues in the CDR3.

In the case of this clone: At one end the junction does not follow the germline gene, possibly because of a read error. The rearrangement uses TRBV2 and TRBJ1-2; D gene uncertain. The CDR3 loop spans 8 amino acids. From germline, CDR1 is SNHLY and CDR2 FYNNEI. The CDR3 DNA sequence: TGTGCCAGCAGCGAACTTTCCTTC. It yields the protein CASSELSF.

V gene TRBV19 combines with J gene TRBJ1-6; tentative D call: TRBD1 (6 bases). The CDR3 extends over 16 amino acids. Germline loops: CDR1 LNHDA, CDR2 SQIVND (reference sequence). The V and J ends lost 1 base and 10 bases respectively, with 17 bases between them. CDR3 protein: CASSIGLGQGKSPLHF. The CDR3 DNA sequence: TGTGCCAGTAGTATAGGCCTCGGGCAGGGGAAGTCACCCCTCCACTTT.

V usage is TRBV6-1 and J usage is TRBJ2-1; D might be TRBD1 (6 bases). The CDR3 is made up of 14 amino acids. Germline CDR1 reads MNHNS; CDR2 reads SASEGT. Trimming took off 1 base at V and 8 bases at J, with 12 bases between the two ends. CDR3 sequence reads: CASSEVRGWDEQFF. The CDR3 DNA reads TGTGCCAGCAGTGAAGTCAGGGGCTGGGATGAGCAGTTCTTC.

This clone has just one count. For the CDR3, the DNA is TGCAGCGTTTCATGGCGCGGGAACACCGGGGAGCTGTTTTTT. It yields the protein CSVSWRGNTGELFF. V is TRBV29-1 and J is TRBJ2-2, with D unclear. Deletions cut 5 bases from V and 1 base from J, with 11 bases between. CDR1 is SQVTM and CDR2 is ANQGSEA in the germline V gene. This CDR3 is built from 14 residues.

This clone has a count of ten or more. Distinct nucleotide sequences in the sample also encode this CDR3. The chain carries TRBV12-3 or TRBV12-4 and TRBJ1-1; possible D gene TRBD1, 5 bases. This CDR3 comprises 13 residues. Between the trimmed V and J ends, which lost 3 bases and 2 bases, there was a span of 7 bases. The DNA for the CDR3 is TGTGCCAGCAGTTTGGGGCCAAACACTGAAGCTTTCTTT. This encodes CASSLGPNTEAFF.

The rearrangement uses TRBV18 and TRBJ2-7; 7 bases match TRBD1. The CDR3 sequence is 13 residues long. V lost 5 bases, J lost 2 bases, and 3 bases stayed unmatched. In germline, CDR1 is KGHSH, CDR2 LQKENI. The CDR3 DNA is TGTGCCAGCTCATCTGGGACAGCCTACGAGCAGTACTTC. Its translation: CASSSGTAYEQYF.

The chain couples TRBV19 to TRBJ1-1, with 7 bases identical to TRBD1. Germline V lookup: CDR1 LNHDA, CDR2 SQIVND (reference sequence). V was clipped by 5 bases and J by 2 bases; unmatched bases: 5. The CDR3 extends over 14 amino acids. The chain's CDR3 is CASSQGQLNTEAFF. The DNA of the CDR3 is TGTGCCAGTAGTCAGGGACAGTTAAACACTGAAGCTTTCTTT.